What follows are 22 T cell receptor beta chains derived from one specimen sequenced in a study of immune evolution from preneoplasia to lung adenocarcinoma (dated by TCRdb to the early 2020s). To prepare the library, the immunoSEQ multiplex PCR assay was applied. TCRdb provides this immuneACCESS table in a form limited to in-frame rearrangements. Some clones are lacking; in checked studies, under half of them reflect an unresolved V gene, and why the rest are absent is not known. The sample contains some 7,800 clones, roughly 87% of them found a single time. Approximately 3% of the sample comes from the top ten. What was sequenced was FFPE minimally invasive lung adenocarcinoma tissue. In the paper's terms, the cell subset or site label means: micro-invasive lung adenocarcinoma (MIA). These TCRs come from a person aged 70 to 85 with lung adenocarcinoma.

This clone was picked up one time. One end of the junction varies from germline; a read error may be responsible. The rearrangement joins TRBV7-9 to TRBJ2-7; tentative D call: TRBD2 (7 bases). The CDR3 consists of 12 residues. CDR1 and CDR2 (germline): SEHNR, FQNEAQ (reference sequence). CDR3 sequence: CATGEGSYEQYF. The CDR3 region has the DNA TGTGCCACAGGGGAGGGGTCTTACGAGCAGTATTTC.

The chain carries TRBV9 and TRBJ2-7, with D uncertain. Trimming stripped 5 bases from V and 3 bases from J, with 12 bases between. Germline V gene sequence: CDR1 SGDLS, CDR2 YYNGEE. The CDR3 runs to 13 residues. The CDR3: CASSRNPFYEQYF. The CDR3 coding sequence is TGTGCCAGCAGTCGAAACCCCTTCTACGAGCAGTACTTC.

The rearrangement joins TRBV6-5 to TRBJ1-3; D remains ambiguous. The germline gives CDR1 MNHEY, CDR2 SVGAGI. Trimming left V 9 bases short and J 1 base short, with 10 bases between. The CDR3 length is 13 residues. CDR3 coding DNA: TGTGCCAGTCGGACTCCTTCTGGAAACACCATATATTTT. Its translation is CASRTPSGNTIYF.

J is TRBJ1-1 and V is TRBV9, with D uncertain. The CDR3 is made up of 15 amino acids. Germline assignment: CDR1 SGDLS and CDR2 YYNGEE. The V end lost 1 base, the J end lost 1 base, and 11 bases lay between the germline ends. CDR3 loop: CASSVWAGENTEAFF. In nucleotides, the CDR3 is TGTGCCAGCAGCGTATGGGCAGGTGAGAACACTGAAGCTTTCTTT.

The J gene is TRBJ2-1, the V gene TRBV5-8, with TRBD1 matching over 8 bases. V lost 6 bases, J lost 12 bases, and 8 bases stayed unmatched. Germline CDR1 SGHTS, CDR2 YDEGEE. The CDR3 runs 12 residues. The CDR3 coding sequence is TGTGCCAGCACCCAAGATACAGGGGGGCAGTTCTTC. Amino acid sequence: CASTQDTGGQFF.

The gene calls are TRBV6-1 and TRBJ2-3, with TRBD1 matching 8 bases. CDR1 is MNHNS and CDR2 is SASEGT in the germline V gene. V shed 4 bases and J 4 bases; nucleotides not matched to a gene: 10. The CDR3 spans 16 residues. CDR3 sequence reads: CASSVIFRGRADTQYF. Written as DNA, the CDR3 is TGTGCCAGCAGTGTTATATTCAGGGGGCGCGCAGATACGCAGTATTTT.

This chain links TRBV14 with TRBJ2-3, with D possibly TRBD2 on 5 matching bases. This CDR3 is built from 13 residues. Germline loops: CDR1 SGHDN, CDR2 FVKESK. V gave up 0 bases and J gave up 10 bases, with 11 bases separating them. The CDR3 is CASSQDGGSAQYF. As DNA, the CDR3 is TGTGCCAGCAGCCAAGATGGCGGGTCAGCGCAGTATTTT.

The rearrangement uses TRBV5-1 and TRBJ2-1; 7 bases fit TRBD2. CDR1 SGHRS and CDR2 YFSETQ come from the germline V gene. The CDR3 loop spans 12 amino acids. V was pared by 4 bases and J by 10 bases, with 5 bases of the junction left unmatched. CDR3: CASSQTGGEQFF. In nucleotides, the CDR3 is TGCGCCAGCAGCCAAACGGGGGGAGAGCAGTTCTTC.

The V gene is TRBV18, the J gene TRBJ2-1; either TRBD1 or TRBD2 may supply D (5 bases each). V was pared by 2 bases and J by 0 bases, with 8 bases between. Germline CDR1 is KGHSH and CDR2 is LQKENI. The CDR3 extends over 15 amino acids. The DNA for the CDR3 is TGTGCCAGCTCACCAGAGGGGCTCTCCTACAATGAGCAGTTCTTC. Its protein product is CASSPEGLSYNEQFF. Full variable domain (outside the CDR3, taken from reference TRBV18 and TRBJ2-1): NAGVMQNPRHLVRRRGQEARLRCSPMKGHSHVYWYRQLPEEGLKFMVYLQKENIIDESGMPKERFSAEFPKEGPSILRIQQVVRGDSAAYFCASSPEGLSYNEQFFGPGTRLTVL.

The rearrangement uses TRBV18 and TRBJ2-1, with 9 positions matching TRBD2. The CDR3 is 15 amino acids. Germline trimming cut 2 bases from V and 4 bases from J; bases unmatched to any gene: 3. Germline-derived CDR1 and CDR2 are KGHSH and LQKENI. Here the CDR3 reads CASSPSSGGYNEQFF. Here the CDR3 DNA reads TGTGCCAGCTCACCAAGTAGCGGGGGTTACAATGAGCAGTTCTTC.

This clone was detected a few times. The gene calls are TRBV2 and TRBJ1-4, with unresolved D. V was pared by 6 bases and J by 4 bases, with 15 bases between. Germline lookup yields CDR1 SNHLY and CDR2 FYNNEI. This CDR3 has 15 amino acids. Written as DNA, the CDR3 is TGTGCCAGCAGGTTTGGAGATTCCGGTAATGAAAAACTGTTTTTT. It specifies CASRFGDSGNEKLFF.

The chain couples TRBV19 to TRBJ1-4; D is uncertain. The CDR3 sequence is 14 residues long. Trimming stripped 5 bases from V and 0 bases from J, with 7 bases between. CDR1 is LNHDA, CDR2 SQIVND, per germline (reference sequence). The CDR3 region has the DNA TGTGCCAGTAGTGGGGAAGCAACTAATGAAAAACTGTTTTTT. Its translation is CASSGEATNEKLFF.

CDR3 sequence: CASGGTYKGGYGYTF. The CDR3 DNA reads as TGTGCCAGCGGAGGAACTTATAAAGGGGGCTATGGCTACACCTTC. The rearrangement uses TRBV28 and TRBJ1-2, with D possibly being TRBD1 (6 bases). The CDR3 contains 15 residues. V was pared by 8 bases and J by 4 bases, with 20 bases between. Germline loops: CDR1 MDHEN, CDR2 SYDVKM.

The chain uses TRBV11-3 and TRBJ2-1; 12 bases agree with TRBD2. J lost 5 bases, V lost 5 bases, and 16 bases had no gene match. CDR3 length equals 19 residues. Germline V CDR1 and CDR2: SGHNT, YENEEA. CDR3: CASSLDGRLAGVRNNEQFF. The CDR3 nucleotides are TGTGCCAGCAGCCTCGACGGGCGACTAGCGGGAGTCAGGAACAATGAGCAGTTCTTC. Supplemented by reference TRBV11-3 and TRBJ2-1, the full variable domain reads EAGVVQSPRYKIIEKKQPVAFWCNPISGHNTLYWYLQNLGQGPELLIRYENEEAVDDSQLPKDRFSAERLKGVDSTLKIQPAELGDSAVYLCASSLDGRLAGVRNNEQFFGPGTRLTVL.

On this clone: One end of the junction fails to match germline, which may point to a read error. This sample includes further DNA sequences coding for the same CDR3. The chain is built from TRBV19 and TRBJ1-3; a possible D gene is TRBD1 (6 bases). CDR3 length equals 17 residues. Germline V gives CDR1 LNHDA, CDR2 SQIVND (reference sequence). CDR3 sequence: CASKVPQGWPSGNTIYF. The CDR3, as DNA: TGTGCCAGCAAGGTGCCACAGGGCTGGCCCTCTGGAAATACCATATATTTT. Full variable domain (missing parts from reference TRBV19 and TRBJ1-3): DGGITQSPKYLFRKEGQNVTLSCEQNLNHDAMYWYRQDPGQGLRLIYYSQIVNDFQKGDIAEGYSVSREKKESFPLTVTSAQKNPTAFYLCASKVPQGWPSGNTIYFGEGSWLTVV.

The chain employs TRBV4-2 and TRBJ1-1; tentatively, D is TRBD1 (5 bases). Per the germline V gene, CDR1 is LGHNA and CDR2 is YNFKEQ. This CDR3 spans 13 amino acids. The ends were cut back, 4 bases at V and 11 bases at J, with 17 bases in the middle. The CDR3 coding sequence is TGTGCCAGCAGCCCGGGACGGCGCCGGGAGGCTTTCTTT. Amino acids: CASSPGRRREAFF.

The rearrangement joins TRBV30 to TRBJ2-7; perhaps D is TRBD1 or TRBD2 (5 bases each). V was clipped by 8 bases and J by 2 bases, with 16 bases between them. The CDR3 extends over 13 amino acids. The V gene's germline CDR1 is GTSNPN and CDR2 SVGIG (reference sequence). CDR3 in amino acids: CAASRAGTYEQYF. Written as DNA, the CDR3 is TGTGCCGCATCGCGGGCAGGGACCTACGAGCAGTACTTC.

This clone has a single count. The chain carries TRBV11-2 and TRBJ1-1, with TRBD1 matching over 8 bases. The CDR3 extends over 15 amino acids. V lost 3 bases and J lost 1; bases outside the gene matches: 4. Germline loops: CDR1 SGHAT, CDR2 FQNNGV. The CDR3, as DNA: TGTGCCAGCAGCTTCGACAGGGGAGGGAACACTGAAGCTTTCTTT. Its translation is CASSFDRGGNTEAFF.

The rearrangement uses TRBV30 and TRBJ2-1; D possibly corresponds to TRBD1 (6 bases). Trimming pared 4 bases from V and 1 base from J, leaving 11 bases between. The CDR3 length is 14 residues. Germline CDR1 is GTSNPN and CDR2 is SVGIG (reference sequence). CDR3 in DNA: TGTGCCTGGACCCCGCAGGGGTCCTACAATGAGCAGTTCTTC. This translates into CAWTPQGSYNEQFF. The whole variable domain, remainder taken from reference TRBV30 and TRBJ2-1, is SQTIHQWPATLVQPVGSPLSLECTVEGTSNPNLYWYRQAAGRGLQLLFYSVGIGQISSEVPQNLSASRPQDRQFILSSKKLLLSDSGFYLCAWTPQGSYNEQFFGPGTRLTVL.

The gene calls are TRBV7-9 and TRBJ1-2; 7 bases fit TRBD1. The V gene end was trimmed by 4 bases and the J gene end by 7 bases; junction bases not matched to a gene: 18. The CDR3 has 17 amino acids. CDR1 is SEHNR, CDR2 FQNEAQ, per germline (reference sequence). DNA for the CDR3: TGTGCCAGCAGCTCTTCGGGACAGACCAATCCCGCCTGTGGCTACACCTTC. This codes for CASSSSGQTNPACGYTF.

J is TRBJ2-2 and V is TRBV5-8, with D perhaps matching TRBD1 or TRBD2 (5 bases each). Germline CDR1 reads SGHTS; CDR2 reads YDEGEE. V gave up 3 bases and J gave up 4 bases, with 16 bases separating them. CDR3 length equals 16 residues. CDR3 region: CASSSGTAPGTGELFF. CDR3 bases: TGTGCCAGCAGCTCCGGGACGGCTCCGGGCACCGGGGAGCTGTTTTTT.

The chain links TRBV7-2 to TRBJ2-3; D possibly corresponds to TRBD2 (6 bases). CDR1 SGHTA and CDR2 FQGNSA come from the germline V gene. CDR3 length equals 13 residues. With 5 bases removed from V and 8 bases from J, the gap between germline ends came to 14 bases. CDR3 region: CASSPGLPSTQYF. CDR3 coding DNA: TGTGCCAGCAGCCCGGGACTCCCGTCTACGCAGTATTTT.